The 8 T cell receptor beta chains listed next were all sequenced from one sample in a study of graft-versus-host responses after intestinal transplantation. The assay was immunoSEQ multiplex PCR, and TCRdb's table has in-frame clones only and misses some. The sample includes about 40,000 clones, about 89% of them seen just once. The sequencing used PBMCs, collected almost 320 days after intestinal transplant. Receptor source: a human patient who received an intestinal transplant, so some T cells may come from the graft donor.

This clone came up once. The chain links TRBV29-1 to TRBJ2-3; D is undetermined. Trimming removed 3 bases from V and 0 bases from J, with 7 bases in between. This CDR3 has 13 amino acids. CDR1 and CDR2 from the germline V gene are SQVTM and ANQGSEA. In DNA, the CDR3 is TGCAGCGTTGAGGAGAGGAGCACAGATACGCAGTATTTT. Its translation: CSVEERSTDTQYF.

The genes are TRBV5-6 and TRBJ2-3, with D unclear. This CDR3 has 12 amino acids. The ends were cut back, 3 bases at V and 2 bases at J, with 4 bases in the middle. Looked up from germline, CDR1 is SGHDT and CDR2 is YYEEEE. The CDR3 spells CASSSLTDTQYF. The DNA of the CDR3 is TGTGCCAGCAGCTCGCTCACAGATACGCAGTATTTT.

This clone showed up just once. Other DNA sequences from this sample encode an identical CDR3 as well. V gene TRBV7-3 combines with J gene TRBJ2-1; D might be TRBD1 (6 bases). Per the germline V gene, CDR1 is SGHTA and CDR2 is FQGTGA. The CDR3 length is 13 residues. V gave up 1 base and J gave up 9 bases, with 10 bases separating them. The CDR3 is CASSLKGVSEQFF. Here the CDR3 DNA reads TGTGCCAGCAGCTTAAAGGGGGTATCTGAGCAGTTCTTC.

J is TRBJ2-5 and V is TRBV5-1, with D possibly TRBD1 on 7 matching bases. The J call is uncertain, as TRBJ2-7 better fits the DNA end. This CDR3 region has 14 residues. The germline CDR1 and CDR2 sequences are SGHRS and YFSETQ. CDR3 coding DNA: TGCGCCAGCGCTACGGGGGACAGAAGCTACGAGCAGTACTTC. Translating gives CASATGDRSYEQYF.

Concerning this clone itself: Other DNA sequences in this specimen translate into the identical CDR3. The CDR3 region is CASSLTGSSYEQYF. CDR3 sequence (DNA): TGCGCCAGCAGTTTGACAGGGAGCTCCTACGAGCAGTACTTC. This chain links TRBV5-1 with TRBJ2-7; 7 nucleotides line up with TRBD1. V gave up 5 bases and J gave up 0 bases; unmatched junction bases: 5. Germline CDR1 reads SGHRS; CDR2 reads YFSETQ. The CDR3 loop spans 14 amino acids.

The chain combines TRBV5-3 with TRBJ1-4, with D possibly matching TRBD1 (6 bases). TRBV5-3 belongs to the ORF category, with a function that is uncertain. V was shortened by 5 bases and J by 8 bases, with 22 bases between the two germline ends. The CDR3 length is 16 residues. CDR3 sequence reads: CARSGFKQGAGEKLFF. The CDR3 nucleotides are TGTGCCAGAAGTGGGTTTAAACAGGGCGCGGGAGAAAAACTGTTTTTT.

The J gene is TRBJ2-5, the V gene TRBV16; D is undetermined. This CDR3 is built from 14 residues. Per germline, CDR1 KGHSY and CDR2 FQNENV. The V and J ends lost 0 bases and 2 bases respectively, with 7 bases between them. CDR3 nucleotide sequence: TGTGCCAGCAGCCAATCGGTGAGGCAAGAGACCCAGTACTTC. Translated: CASSQSVRQETQYF.

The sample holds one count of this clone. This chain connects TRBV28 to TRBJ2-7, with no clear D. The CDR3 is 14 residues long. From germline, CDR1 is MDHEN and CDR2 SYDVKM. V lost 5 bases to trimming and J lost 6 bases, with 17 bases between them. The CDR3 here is CASSLSLPVGEQYF. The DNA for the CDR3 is TGTGCCAGCAGTCTCTCCCTCCCGGTCGGCGAGCAGTACTTC.